The text below deals with one TCR beta chain. Germline CDR1 is MGHDK and CDR2 is SYGVNS. The length of the CDR3 is 15 residues. V was pared by 3 bases and J by 1 base, with 10 bases between. This sample stems from a study of blood T cell repertoires in COVID-19. The table came from immunoSEQ multiplex PCR; TCRdb's copy has only in-frame clones and leaves some out. The sample shows 88,000 or so clones, around 89% of them seen only once. The cohort comprised adults aged about 18 to 90 years residing in about two dozen US areas. Participants reported their clinical history, and cohort assignment relied on those reports.

The chain links TRBV25-1 to TRBJ1-3; D is undetermined. This receptor was identified in a woman aged 45-60 years with acute COVID-19. Sequencing input: PBMCs or T cells enriched from blood (not recorded which). CDR3 loop: CASSEAGLSGNTIYF. CDR3 DNA sequence: TGTGCCAGCAGTGAGGCAGGCCTATCTGGAAACACCATATATTTT.